A selection of T cell receptor beta chains follows, all from one sample in a study of blood T cell repertoires in COVID-19. Generated by immunoSEQ multiplex PCR, the TCRdb table keeps only in-frame clones and is missing some. The sample shows 200,000 or so clones, 84% of them seen only once. The specimen was peripheral blood. The source of these receptors is a woman aged 80 or over with COVID-19, enrolled during active disease. CDR3s include the opening cysteine and the closing phenylalanine or tryptophan. A D gene is named only where the DNA matches it firmly.

v_gene	d_gene	CDR3aa
TRBV18	TRBD1	CASSLGQDVCEQYF
TRBV6-5	-	CASSHDGDSPLHF
TRBV2	TRBD1	CASKATGAEAFF
TRBV19	TRBD2	CASSIGLAGDTQYF
TRBV13	TRBD2	CASSRLAGGPGDTQYF
TRBV13	TRBD1	CASSSDRATNEKLFF
TRBV7-8	TRBD2	CASRRTSGHNEQFF
TRBV10-3	-	CATAARESDTGELFF
TRBV11-2	TRBD1	CASSLRQGVPYEQYF
TRBV7-8	TRBD1	CASSVRDRFTDTQYF
TRBV5-6	TRBD1	CASSLGTGDLTDTQYF
TRBV5-1	-	CASSLAAQLNTEAFF
TRBV7-9	-	CASTLGSMNTEAFF
TRBV24-1	TRBD1	CATSPGTGGNQPQHF
TRBV6-6	-	CASSRPWQVYLNYGYTF
TRBV3-1/TRBV3-2	TRBD1	CASSHKTPGTGVREQYF
TRBV15	TRBD1	CATRSTGGHEQYF